This T cell receptor (beta chain) was recovered during a study of CD8 T cells in Susac syndrome. Study results and limitations: By the study's own acknowledgment, its TCR sequencing and HLA analysis included relatively few individuals.

Comment on this clonotype: Its target is unknown.

The length of the CDR3 is 13 residues. CDR1 and CDR2 (germline): SGHRS, YFSETQ. V lost 4 bases and J lost 7; bases outside the gene matches: 4. The RNA input was about 0.5 to 1 ug, and it was reverse transcribed with random hexamers. TCRdb re-derived calls from the immunoSEQ multiplex PCR reads in MiXCR, one entry per CDR3 protein. The table records 150,000 to 200,000 distinct CDR3 sequences, roughly 94% of them present only once. TCR beta from blood CD8+ and CD4+ T cells was sequenced. Sequenced sample: CD4+ T cells from PBMCs. This TCR was sampled from a human donor with multiple sclerosis. The chain couples TRBV5-1 to TRBJ2-4; 8 bases align to TRBD1. The CDR3 region is CASSPAGGNIQYF. CDR3 bases: TGCGCCAGCAGCCCCGCAGGGGGCAACATTCAGTACTTC. The full variable domain, completed using reference TRBV5-1 and TRBJ2-4, is KAGVTQTPRYLIKTRGQQVTLSCSPISGHRSVSWYQQTPGQGLQFLFEYFSETQRNKGNFPGRFSGRQFSNSRSEMNVSTLELGDSALYLCASSPAGGNIQYFGAGTRLSVL.